Listed here are 20 T cell receptor beta chains from one sample, sequenced in a study of T cells in tuberculosis. Using immunoSEQ multiplex PCR, the repertoire was profiled, and TCRdb retains in-frame clones only, with some absent. The repertoire holds tens of thousands of clones, with roughly nine tenths as singletons. Material for sequencing was PBMCs. Every receptor here comes from a donor between 10 and 29 years old with latent tuberculosis or without tuberculosis infection.

This chain uses TRBV29-1 with TRBJ2-7; 9 nucleotides match TRBD2. V shed 5 bases and J 3 bases; nucleotides not matched to a gene: 8. This CDR3 has 14 amino acids. Germline V lookup: CDR1 SQVTM, CDR2 ANQGSEA. This chain's CDR3 is CSVRLAGWNYEQYF. In nucleotides, the CDR3 is TGCAGCGTTCGGCTAGCGGGATGGAACTACGAGCAGTACTTC.

The genes are TRBV30 and TRBJ1-4, with 8 nucleotides matching TRBD1. Unmatched junction bases numbered 3, after V lost 0 bases and J lost 3 bases. The V gene's germline CDR1 is GTSNPN and CDR2 SVGIG (reference sequence). This CDR3 contains 15 residues. In nucleotides, the CDR3 is TGTGCCTGGAGTGTACCGACAGGGGCTAATGAAAAACTGTTTTTT. As protein: CAWSVPTGANEKLFF.

This chain uses TRBV5-1 with TRBJ1-5; tentative D call: TRBD1 (6 bases). The V gene's germline CDR1 is SGHRS and CDR2 YFSETQ. The length of the CDR3 is 13 residues. Trimming removed 5 bases at V and 4 bases at J, with 10 bases between. CDR3: CASSYQGNQPQHF. The CDR3 nucleotides read TGCGCCAGCAGTTACCAGGGGAATCAGCCCCAGCATTTT.

The chain recombines TRBV4-3 with TRBJ2-5, with TRBD1 matching over 11 bases. Germline values: CDR1 LGHNA, CDR2 YSLEER. The CDR3 is 17 amino acids. V lost 4 bases, J lost 2 bases, and 9 bases stayed unmatched. The CDR3, as DNA: TGCGCCAGCAGCCCAACTCCGGGACAGGGGGTTCAAGAGACCCAGTACTTC. The encoded protein is CASSPTPGQGVQETQYF.

This chain joins TRBV28 and TRBJ1-2; 7 bases agree with TRBD1. CDR1 is MDHEN and CDR2 is SYDVKM in the germline V gene. Unmatched junction bases numbered 14, after V lost 6 bases and J lost 7 bases. The CDR3 contains 15 residues. The CDR3 DNA reads as TGTGCCAGCAGCACCCCCCCAGAGGGGGCATCTGGCTACACCTTC. Amino acid sequence: CASSTPPEGASGYTF.

The chain is built from TRBV25-1 and TRBJ1-1, with D tentatively TRBD1 (6 bases). V lost 5 bases and J 11 bases, leaving 21 bases between the germline ends. The CDR3 is 14 amino acids. Per the germline V gene, CDR1 is MGHDK and CDR2 is SYGVNS. CDR3 bases: TGTGCCAGCAGTCCCCAAATAGGTGCAGGGGAGGCTTTCTTT. Translating it yields CASSPQIGAGEAFF.

The V gene is TRBV5-1, the J gene TRBJ2-1, with TRBD1 as a possible D gene (5 bases). Germline assignment: CDR1 SGHRS and CDR2 YFSETQ. Between the trimmed V and J ends, which lost 3 bases and 0 bases, there was a span of 19 bases. The CDR3 has 18 amino acids. This chain's CDR3 is CASSSQDPIDSSYNEQFF. CDR3 nucleotide sequence: TGCGCCAGCAGCTCCCAGGACCCTATAGACAGCTCCTACAATGAGCAGTTCTTC.

The table lists this clone with a count of one. The chain recombines TRBV27 with TRBJ2-6, with D perhaps matching TRBD2 (5 bases). There are 18 residues in the CDR3. Germline assignment: CDR1 MNHEY and CDR2 SMNVEV (reference sequence). Trimming took off 3 bases at V and 0 bases at J, with 15 bases between the two ends. The DNA of the CDR3 is TGTGCCAGCAGTTTGTTGGCGAGGGTCAGCTCTGGGGCCAACGTCCTGACTTTC. Its translation: CASSLLARVSSGANVLTF.

J is TRBJ1-5 and V is TRBV19; 8 nucleotides match TRBD1. V trimming: 6 bases; J trimming: 5 bases; junction bases outside the gene matches: 9. CDR3 size: 15 residues. Looked up from germline, CDR1 is LNHDA and CDR2 is SQIVND (reference sequence). The CDR3 sequence is CASSSWTGNDQPQHF. CDR3 bases: TGTGCCAGTAGCAGTTGGACAGGGAACGATCAGCCCCAGCATTTT.

The chain links TRBV19 to TRBJ1-5, with D tentatively TRBD1 (5 bases). Trimming shortened V by 3 bases and J by 7 bases, and 13 bases separated the two germline ends. The CDR3 runs 14 residues. Looked up from germline, CDR1 is LNHDA and CDR2 is SQIVND (reference sequence). CDR3 bases: TGTGCCAGTAGTATTCAGGGTAGTGGACAGCCCCAGCATTTT. This gives the protein CASSIQGSGQPQHF.

J is TRBJ1-1 and V is TRBV29-1, with D possibly TRBD1 on 5 matching bases. Germline values: CDR1 SQVTM, CDR2 ANQGSEA. CDR3 length equals 13 residues. Trimming stripped 4 bases from V and 6 bases from J, with 15 bases between. CDR3 sequence: CSVGGQGGSEAFF. CDR3 coding DNA: TGCAGCGTTGGGGGCCAGGGTGGATCTGAAGCTTTCTTT.

This clone was found once. The rearrangement links TRBV21-1 to TRBJ2-5; TRBD1 is the table's D call, not checked against the DNA. TRBV21-1 is designated a pseudogene. The CDR3 consists of 14 residues. This CDR3 reads CASSKGKGQETQYF. The CDR3 nucleotides read TGTGCCAGCAGCAAAGGGAAGGGGCAAGAGACCCAGTACTTC.

V is TRBV28 and J is TRBJ2-7; D might be TRBD1 (6 bases). Germline values: CDR1 MDHEN, CDR2 SYDVKM. V dropped 6 bases and J dropped 0 bases, with 18 bases sitting between them. This CDR3 is 16 amino acids long. CDR3 bases: TGTGCCAGCAGCCAACCAGGGGAAATGAGCTCCTACGAGCAGTACTTC. Its protein product is CASSQPGEMSSYEQYF.

V usage is TRBV9 and J usage is TRBJ1-1, with D uncertain. Germline CDR1 SGDLS, CDR2 YYNGEE. V was trimmed by 0 bases and J by 4 bases, leaving 10 bases between them. The CDR3 consists of 14 residues. CDR3 in DNA: TGTGCCAGCAGCGTAGGTGGAGGGTCCACTGAAGCTTTCTTT. This gives the protein CASSVGGGSTEAFF.

V and J are TRBV9 and TRBJ1-3; no definite D call. The V end was cut by 3 bases, the J end by 0 bases, with 7 bases between. The CDR3 runs 14 residues. Germline V gene lookup returns CDR1 SGDLS and CDR2 YYNGEE. The CDR3 is CASSADSSGNTIYF. In nucleotides, the CDR3 is TGTGCCAGCAGCGCTGATAGCTCTGGAAACACCATATATTTT.

In this sample, this clone turned up once. V is TRBV27 and J is TRBJ1-2; 8 bases line up with TRBD1. With 2 bases clipped from V and 7 bases from J, the junction kept 15 bases outside the gene matches. Germline V gene lookup returns CDR1 MNHEY and CDR2 SMNVEV (reference sequence). This CDR3 contains 17 residues. CDR3 in DNA: TGTGCCAGCAGTTTACACGACCCGAGAGACAGGGGACCTGGCTACACCTTC. Translating gives CASSLHDPRDRGPGYTF.

In this sample, this clone turned up once. J is TRBJ1-1 and V is TRBV13; D perhaps matches TRBD1 (6 bases). V shed 5 bases and J shed 3 bases, with 10 bases lying between them. The germline V gene has CDR1 PRHDT and CDR2 FYEKMQ (reference sequence). The CDR3 covers 13 residues. CDR3 amino acids: CASSGHRDTEAFF. CDR3 DNA sequence: TGTGCCAGCAGCGGGCACAGGGACACTGAAGCTTTCTTT.

CDR3 loop: CASSPNRLAGNTDTQYF. For the CDR3, the DNA is TGTGCCAGCAGTCCCAACCGACTAGCGGGGAACACAGATACGCAGTATTTT. The chain employs TRBV27 and TRBJ2-3, with TRBD2 identical over 11 bases. Germline V CDR1 and CDR2: MNHEY, SMNVEV (reference sequence). V shed 5 bases, J shed 2 bases, and the junction held 9 bases outside the gene matches. The CDR3 length is 17 residues.

V gene TRBV4-1 combines with J gene TRBJ1-5; 7 bases line up with TRBD1. The CDR3 totals 17 residues. Germline values: CDR1 MGHRA, CDR2 YSYEKL. The ends lost 4 bases at V and 3 bases at J; junction bases unmatched: 12. The CDR3 DNA sequence: TGCGCCAGCAGCCGCAGGGGGGCCTCCGGGGACAATCAGCCCCAGCATTTT. Encoded protein: CASSRRGASGDNQPQHF.

The V and J genes are TRBV12-2 and TRBJ2-2; the table names TRBD2, a call not compared with the DNA. TRBV12-2 is designated a pseudogene. The CDR3 totals 19 residues. The CDR3 DNA reads TGTGCAAGTCGCCCTAGGACTAGCGGGAGGGAGTGGAACACCGGGGAGCTGTTTTTT. Protein product: CASRPRTSGREWNTGELFF.